This T cell receptor beta chain came from a study of radiation and T cells in renal cell carcinoma. On the study more broadly: Nephrectomy followed 15 Gy stereotactic body radiation by 4 weeks.

This table comes from immunoSEQ multiplex PCR, and its TCRdb copy is limited to in-frame clones, with some not included. The sample lists 150,000 or so clones; around nine tenths were seen once. Described time point: baseline pretreatment blood. Treatment described: 15 Gy SBRT to primary tumor, nephrectomy 4 weeks later. Serial blood draws occurred at baseline and 2 and 4 weeks post-SBRT. This CDR3 comprises 14 residues. CDR1 GTSNPN and CDR2 SVGIG come from the germline V gene (reference sequence). Trimming pared 5 bases from V and 6 bases from J, leaving 20 bases between. This specimen was blood, taken from a patient whose treatment included radiotherapy and nephrectomy. This clonotype was sampled from a woman aged 45-60 years with renal cell carcinoma. The chain couples TRBV30 to TRBJ2-7; tentative D call: TRBD2 (5 bases). The CDR3, as DNA: TGTGCCTGGGGTCCTCCGATCGATCGGGGCGAGCAGTACTTC. As protein: CAWGPPIDRGEQYF.